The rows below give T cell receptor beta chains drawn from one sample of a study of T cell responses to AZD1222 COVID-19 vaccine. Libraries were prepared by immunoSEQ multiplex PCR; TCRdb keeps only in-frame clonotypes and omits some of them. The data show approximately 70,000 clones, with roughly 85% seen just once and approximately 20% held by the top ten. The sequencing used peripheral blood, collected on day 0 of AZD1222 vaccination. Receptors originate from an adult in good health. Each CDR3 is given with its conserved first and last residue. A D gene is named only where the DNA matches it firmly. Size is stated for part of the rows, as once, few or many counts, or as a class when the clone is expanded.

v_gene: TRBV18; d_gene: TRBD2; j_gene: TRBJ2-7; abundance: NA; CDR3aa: CASSPGLQTYEQYF; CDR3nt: TGTGCCAGCTCACCGGGACTACAAACCTACGAGCAGTACTTC
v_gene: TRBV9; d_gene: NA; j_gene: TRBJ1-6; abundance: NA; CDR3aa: CASSAVGNSPLHF; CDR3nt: TGTGCCAGCAGCGCAGTGGGAAATTCACCCCTCCACTTT
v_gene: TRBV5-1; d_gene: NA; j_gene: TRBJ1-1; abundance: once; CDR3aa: CASSLEGNTEAFF; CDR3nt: TGCGCCAGCAGCTTGGAGGGAAACACTGAAGCTTTCTTT
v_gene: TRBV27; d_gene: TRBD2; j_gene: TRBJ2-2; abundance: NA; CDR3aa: CASSFLGLAGDGELFF; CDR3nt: TGTGCCAGCAGTTTCCTGGGACTAGCGGGAGACGGGGAGCTGTTTTTT
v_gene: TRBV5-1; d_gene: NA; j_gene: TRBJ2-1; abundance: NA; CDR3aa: CASRRLGANEQFF; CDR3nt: TGCGCCAGCCGTCGACTAGGGGCTAATGAGCAGTTCTTC
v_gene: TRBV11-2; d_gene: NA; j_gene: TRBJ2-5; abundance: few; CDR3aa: CASSTLSGSPRETQYF; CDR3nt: TGTGCCAGCAGCACACTTTCCGGGTCCCCGAGGGAGACCCAGTACTTC
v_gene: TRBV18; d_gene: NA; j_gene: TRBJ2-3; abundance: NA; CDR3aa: CASQSPGTDTQYF; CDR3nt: TGTGCCAGCCAATCCCCCGGGACAGATACGCAGTATTTT
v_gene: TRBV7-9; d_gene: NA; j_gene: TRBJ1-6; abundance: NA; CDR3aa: CASSLVVSSYNSPLHF; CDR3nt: TGTGCCAGCAGCTTAGTTGTCAGCTCCTATAATTCACCCCTCCACTTT
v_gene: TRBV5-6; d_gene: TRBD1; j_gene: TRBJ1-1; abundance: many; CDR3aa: CASSRDRLSEAFF; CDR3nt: TGTGCCAGCAGCCGGGACAGGTTGTCTGAAGCTTTCTTT
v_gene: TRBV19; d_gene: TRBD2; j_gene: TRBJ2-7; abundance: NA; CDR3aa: CASSQRGYSYEQYF; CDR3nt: TGTGCCAGTAGTCAGCGGGGCTACTCCTACGAGCAGTACTTC
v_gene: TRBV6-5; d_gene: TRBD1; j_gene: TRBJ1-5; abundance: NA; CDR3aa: CASKTGGAGQPQHF; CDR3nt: TGTGCCAGCAAGACAGGGGGGGCCGGGCAGCCCCAGCATTTT
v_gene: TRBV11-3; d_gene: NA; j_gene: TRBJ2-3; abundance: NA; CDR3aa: CASSSHRDTQYF; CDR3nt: TGTGCCAGCAGCTCCCACAGGGATACGCAGTATTTT
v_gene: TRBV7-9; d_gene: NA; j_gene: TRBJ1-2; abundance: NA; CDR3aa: CASSGRGPLYGYTF; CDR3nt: TGTGCCAGCAGCGGGAGGGGCCCGCTCTATGGCTACACCTTC
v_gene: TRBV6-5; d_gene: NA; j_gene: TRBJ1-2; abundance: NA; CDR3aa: CASSTGSGYTF; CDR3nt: TGTGCCAGCAGTACAGGGAGCGGCTACACCTTC
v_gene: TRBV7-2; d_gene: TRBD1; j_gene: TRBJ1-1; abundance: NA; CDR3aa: CASSSGQRSTEAFF; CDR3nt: TGTGCCAGCAGCTCGGGACAGCGGAGCACTGAAGCTTTCTTT
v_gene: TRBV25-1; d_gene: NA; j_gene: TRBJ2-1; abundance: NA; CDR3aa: CASRTGRESSYNEQFF; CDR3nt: TGTGCCAGCAGGACAGGTCGCGAGAGCTCCTACAATGAGCAGTTCTTC
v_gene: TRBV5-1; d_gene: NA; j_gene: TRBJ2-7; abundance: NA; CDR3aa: CASSTGTAYEQYF; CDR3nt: TGCGCCAGCAGCACCGGGACGGCGTACGAGCAGTACTTC
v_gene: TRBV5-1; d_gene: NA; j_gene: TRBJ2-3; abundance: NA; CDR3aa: CASSQSKLISTDTQYF; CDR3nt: TGCGCCAGCAGCCAATCCAAACTGATTAGCACAGATACGCAGTATTTT
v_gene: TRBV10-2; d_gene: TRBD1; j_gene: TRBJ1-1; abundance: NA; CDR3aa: CASSVRQGEITEAFF; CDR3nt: TGCGCCAGCAGTGTCCGGCAGGGGGAAATCACTGAAGCTTTCTTT
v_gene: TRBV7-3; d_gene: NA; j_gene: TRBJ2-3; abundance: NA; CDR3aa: CASSLMGGVDTQYF; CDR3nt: TGTGCCAGCAGCTTAATGGGCGGGGTAGATACGCAGTATTTT
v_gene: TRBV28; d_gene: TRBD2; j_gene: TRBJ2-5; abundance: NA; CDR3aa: CASSTGTSGVHETQYF; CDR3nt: TGTGCCAGCAGCACCGGGACTAGCGGGGTTCACGAGACCCAGTACTTC
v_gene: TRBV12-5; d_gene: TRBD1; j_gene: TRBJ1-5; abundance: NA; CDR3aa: CASGSQGGNNQPQHF; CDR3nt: TGTGCTAGTGGTTCGCAGGGGGGGAACAATCAGCCCCAGCATTTT
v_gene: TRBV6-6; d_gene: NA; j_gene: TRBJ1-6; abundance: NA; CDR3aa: CASSVRSSPLHF; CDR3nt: TGTGCCAGCAGTGTAAGAAGTTCACCCCTCCACTTT
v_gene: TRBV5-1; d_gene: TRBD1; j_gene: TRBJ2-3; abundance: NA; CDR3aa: CASRKGQGTDTQYF; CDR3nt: TGCGCCAGCAGAAAGGGACAGGGCACAGATACGCAGTATTTT
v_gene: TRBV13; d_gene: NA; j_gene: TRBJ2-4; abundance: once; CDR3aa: CASSYRPTRGSKNIQYF; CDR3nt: TGTGCCAGCAGCTATCGTCCGACCAGGGGCTCCAAAAACATTCAGTACTTC